These 6 T cell receptor beta chains originate from one sample sequenced in a study of OX40 agonist ivuxolimab in advanced cancers. The method behind the library was the immunoSEQ multiplex PCR assay. The source is immuneACCESS, and TCRdb retained only in-frame sequences with V and J called. Part of the clones is not carried over; for the studies checked, unresolved V genes explain less than half of this, and the remainder is unexplained. This sample has tens of thousands of clones in its table, and roughly 87% of those were observed once. The top ten hold approximately 2.6% of the sample. This material consisted of CD4+ or CD8+ T cells sorted from blood, taken in a trial of the OX40 agonist ivuxolimab. The receptors originated from an adult with an advanced solid tumor such as melanoma, head and neck, liver or kidney cancer.

V and J are TRBV19 and TRBJ2-2; D remains ambiguous. This CDR3 has 13 residues. V lost 10 bases, J lost 0 bases, and 9 bases lay in between. Germline CDR1 LNHDA, CDR2 SQIVND (reference sequence). The CDR3 region is CATTYANTGELFF. The CDR3 DNA is TGTGCCACCACGTACGCGAACACCGGGGAGCTGTTTTTT.

The gene calls are TRBV6-6 and TRBJ2-1; either TRBD1 or TRBD2 may supply D (5 bases each). This CDR3 contains 16 residues. The V gene lost 5 bases and the J gene lost 2 bases, with 16 bases spanning the gap. CDR1 is MNHNY and CDR2 is SVGAGI in the germline V gene (reference sequence). The CDR3 is CASSGAGGSAYNEQFF. The CDR3 DNA sequence: TGTGCCAGCAGTGGGGCAGGTGGGAGTGCCTACAATGAGCAGTTCTTC.

The chain joins TRBV25-1 to TRBJ1-6; a weak D match, TRBD1 (5 bases). CDR3 length equals 15 residues. The V gene lost 4 bases and the J gene lost 10 bases, with 17 bases spanning the gap. Per germline, CDR1 MGHDK and CDR2 SYGVNS. Here the CDR3 DNA reads TGTGCCAGCAGTGGGGGAGTGGACACTGGGTCACCCCTCCACTTT. This encodes CASSGGVDTGSPLHF.

The J gene is TRBJ2-2, the V gene TRBV30, with D possibly matching TRBD1 (6 bases). The V end lost 0 bases, the J end lost 4 bases, and 15 bases lay between the germline ends. The germline gives CDR1 GTSNPN, CDR2 SVGIG (reference sequence). The CDR3 length is 16 residues. The CDR3 sequence is CAWSVHQGLGTGELFF. CDR3 bases: TGTGCCTGGAGTGTCCACCAGGGGCTCGGCACCGGGGAGCTGTTTTTT.

The chain combines TRBV14 with TRBJ1-3; perhaps TRBD1 as D (5 bases). Trimming shortened V by 4 bases and J by 3 bases, and 7 bases separated the two germline ends. This CDR3 spans 13 amino acids. Germline CDR1 reads SGHDN; CDR2 reads FVKESK. The CDR3 nucleotides read TGTGCCAGCAGCCCTCAGGGTGGAAACACCATATATTTT. It encodes CASSPQGGNTIYF.

This chain connects TRBV18 to TRBJ2-3; D might be TRBD1 (5 bases). There are 12 residues in the CDR3. Germline V gene sequence: CDR1 KGHSH, CDR2 LQKENI. Between the trimmed V and J ends, which lost 5 bases and 4 bases, there was a span of 7 bases. CDR3 amino acids: CASSEGADTQYF. The CDR3 nucleotides read TGTGCCAGCTCAGAAGGGGCAGATACGCAGTATTTT.